Each of the 13 T cell receptor beta chains below was sequenced from the same sample in a study of blood T cell repertoires in COVID-19. Method: immunoSEQ multiplex PCR; TCRdb's copy keeps in-frame clones and lacks some. The repertoire has 150,000 to 200,000 clones, roughly 87% of them found once; the top ten carry over 2%. The sequencing input was PBMCs or T cells enriched from blood (not recorded which). Source of these receptors: a woman between 35 and 50 years old with acute COVID-19.

The gene calls are TRBV3-1 (or the pseudogene TRBV3-2) and TRBJ2-3; D possibly corresponds to TRBD1 (5 bases). With 3 bases removed from V and 6 bases from J, the gap between germline ends came to 7 bases. Germline CDR1 is LGHDT and CDR2 is YNNKEL (reference sequence). The CDR3 consists of 12 residues. CDR3 region: CASSHGADTQYF. DNA of the CDR3: TGTGCCAGCAGCCATGGGGCGGATACGCAGTATTTT.

The rearrangement links TRBV15 to TRBJ2-1; 7 bases match TRBD2. CDR1 LNHNV and CDR2 YYDKDF come from the germline V gene (reference sequence). The CDR3 extends over 16 amino acids. V lost 0 bases to trimming and J lost 2 bases; unmatched junction nucleotides: 4. The CDR3 region is CATSRDGRTTYNEQFF. The CDR3 nucleotides are TGTGCCACCAGCAGAGACGGGAGGACCACCTACAATGAGCAGTTCTTC.

The J gene is TRBJ1-4, the V gene TRBV5-1; D not resolved. V was cut by 4 bases and J by 5 bases, with 12 bases left in between. The CDR3 runs to 14 residues. The V gene's germline CDR1 is SGHRS and CDR2 YFSETQ. CDR3 loop: CASSVAGRNEKLFF. The CDR3 DNA sequence: TGCGCCAGCAGCGTGGCAGGAAGAAATGAAAAACTGTTTTTT. Supplemented by reference TRBV5-1 and TRBJ1-4, the full variable domain reads KAGVTQTPRYLIKTRGQQVTLSCSPISGHRSVSWYQQTPGQGLQFLFEYFSETQRNKGNFPGRFSGRQFSNSRSEMNVSTLELGDSALYLCASSVAGRNEKLFFGSGTQLSVL.

This sequence joins TRBV6-5 and TRBJ2-3; TRBD2 aligns across 8 bases. The germline V gene has CDR1 MNHEY and CDR2 SVGAGI. The CDR3 totals 14 residues. V lost 10 bases and J lost 1; bases outside the gene matches: 7. Written as DNA, the CDR3 is TGTGCCACGCGAACGGGGGGGGGCACAGATACGCAGTATTTT. Translating gives CATRTGGGTDTQYF.

This chain joins TRBV28 and TRBJ2-7; unclear D gene. CDR1 is MDHEN, CDR2 SYDVKM, per germline. V was clipped by 5 bases and J by 2 bases, with 4 bases between them. CDR3 length equals 11 residues. CDR3 protein: CASSPAYEQYF. CDR3 DNA: TGTGCCAGCAGTCCCGCCTACGAGCAGTACTTC. The full variable domain, rest sourced from reference TRBV28 and TRBJ2-7, is DVKVTQSSRYLVKRTGEKVFLECVQDMDHENMFWYRQDPGLGLRLIYFSYDVKMKEKGDIPEGYSVSREKKERFSLILESASTNQTSMYLCASSPAYEQYFGPGTRLTVT.

V usage is TRBV7-8 and J usage is TRBJ1-4, with TRBD1 as a possible D gene (6 bases). The ends were cut back, 6 bases at V and 2 bases at J, with 13 bases in the middle. Germline lookup yields CDR1 SGHVS and CDR2 FQNEAQ. The CDR3 spans 15 residues. CDR3 DNA sequence: TGTGCCAGCAGACCCACAGGGATCACTAATGAAAAACTGTTTTTT. Amino acid sequence: CASRPTGITNEKLFF.

This clone came up a few times. V gene TRBV6-6 combines with J gene TRBJ2-5; D possibly corresponds to TRBD1 (6 bases). V lost 5 bases and J 0 bases, leaving 19 bases between the germline ends. The CDR3 contains 17 residues. Germline CDR1 MNHNY, CDR2 SVGAGI (reference sequence). CDR3 sequence: CASSRLQGSGYQETQYF. The CDR3, as DNA: TGTGCCAGCAGTCGACTCCAGGGGAGTGGGTACCAAGAGACCCAGTACTTC.

There are a few counts of this clone. DNA for the CDR3: TGTGCCAGCAGTGGGATTAACAGGGGGCGCGGGTACGAGCAGTACTTC. It translates to CASSGINRGRGYEQYF. The chain recombines TRBV6-1 with TRBJ2-7, with TRBD1 identical over 9 bases. The V gene's germline CDR1 is MNHNS and CDR2 SASEGT. The trim removed 4 bases at V and 4 bases at J, leaving 11 bases unmatched. The CDR3 runs to 16 residues.

The gene calls are TRBV2 and TRBJ2-1, with 12 bases identical to TRBD2. V lost 3 bases to trimming and J lost 4 bases; unmatched junction nucleotides: 13. Per germline, CDR1 SNHLY and CDR2 FYNNEI. This CDR3 region has 19 residues. In DNA form, the CDR3 reads TGTGCCAGCAGTGATATGGGACTAGCGGGTAATACCTTTTACAATGAGCAGTTCTTC. It translates to CASSDMGLAGNTFYNEQFF.

The gene calls are TRBV6-6 and TRBJ1-1; TRBD1 matches at 10 bases. CDR3 length equals 14 residues. Germline V lookup: CDR1 MNHNY, CDR2 SVGAGI (reference sequence). V was pared by 3 bases and J by 7 bases, with 5 bases of the junction left unmatched. DNA of the CDR3: TGTGCCAGCAGTTATCGACAGGGGGCCGGTGAAGCTTTCTTT. This codes for CASSYRQGAGEAFF.

The chain couples TRBV6-2 or TRBV6-3 to TRBJ2-5; 9 positions agree with TRBD2. CDR1 and CDR2 from the germline V gene are MNHEY and SVGEGT. Unmatched junction bases numbered 7, after V lost 4 bases and J lost 7 bases. The CDR3 length is 14 residues. CDR3 bases: TGTGCCAGCAGTTCGATAGCGGGAGTGGGGACCCAGTACTTC. Its protein product is CASSSIAGVGTQYF.

V gene TRBV28 combines with J gene TRBJ2-5, with D possibly TRBD1 on 5 matching bases. This CDR3 comprises 13 residues. The V end was cut by 5 bases, the J end by 4 bases, with 11 bases between. The V gene's germline CDR1 is MDHEN and CDR2 SYDVKM. CDR3: CASSETARETQYF. Here the CDR3 DNA reads TGTGCCAGCAGTGAGACAGCCCGAGAGACCCAGTACTTC.

This chain joins TRBV7-9 and TRBJ1-5; no firm D call. From germline, CDR1 is SEHNR and CDR2 FQNEAQ (reference sequence). The CDR3 extends over 13 amino acids. Trimming removed 1 base at V and 4 bases at J, with 5 bases between. CDR3 residues: CASSLDRNQPQHF. The CDR3 DNA follows: TGTGCCAGCAGCTTAGACAGAAATCAGCCCCAGCATTTT.